These 32 T cell receptor beta chains came from one sample sequenced in a study of blood T cell repertoires in COVID-19. Libraries were prepared by immunoSEQ multiplex PCR; TCRdb keeps only in-frame clonotypes and omits some of them. The sample has about 71,000 clones, over 75% seen once. The sequenced material came from peripheral blood. All receptors derive from a woman between 18 and 29 years old with acute or convalescent COVID-19.

This clone came up a few times. The chain uses TRBV6-5 and TRBJ1-5; D remains ambiguous. CDR1 and CDR2 from the germline V gene are MNHEY and SVGAGI. The CDR3 is 13 residues long. Trimming cost V 0 bases and J 5 bases, with 5 bases left between them. The CDR3 loop is CASSYSLDQPQHF. In nucleotides, the CDR3 is TGTGCCAGCAGTTACTCGTTAGATCAGCCCCAGCATTTT.

This clone appeared once. This CDR3 is CASTPQGGYTF. The DNA of the CDR3 is TGTGCCAGCACTCCCCAGGGGGGCTACACCTTC. This chain connects TRBV27 to TRBJ1-2; perhaps TRBD1 as D (6 bases). CDR1 MNHEY and CDR2 SMNVEV come from the germline V gene (reference sequence). The CDR3 length is 11 residues. The germline V and J ends were trimmed by 7 bases and 8 bases, with 11 bases remaining between them.

V gene TRBV6-5 combines with J gene TRBJ1-1; D unresolved. The CDR3 extends over 15 amino acids. With 8 bases removed from V and 4 bases from J, the gap between germline ends came to 20 bases. The V gene's germline CDR1 is MNHEY and CDR2 SVGAGI. The CDR3 DNA reads as TGTGCCAGCGGAAGAGGAGGCCTGGGAGTCACTGAAGCTTTCTTT. Protein sequence: CASGRGGLGVTEAFF.

The V call is TRBV5-1, the J call TRBJ1-2; 9 bases agree with TRBD1. Germline V gives CDR1 SGHRS, CDR2 YFSETQ. This CDR3 is built from 12 residues. V was pared by 4 bases and J by 12 bases, with 7 bases of the junction left unmatched. In DNA, the CDR3 is TGCGCCAGCAGCGAACCGGGACAGGGTAACACCTTC. Encoded protein: CASSEPGQGNTF. The full variable domain, completed using reference TRBV5-1 and TRBJ1-2, is KAGVTQTPRYLIKTRGQQVTLSCSPISGHRSVSWYQQTPGQGLQFLFEYFSETQRNKGNFPGRFSGRQFSNSRSEMNVSTLELGDSALYLCASSEPGQGNTFGSGTRLTVV.

The V call is TRBV5-1, the J call TRBJ2-3; a possible D gene is TRBD1 (5 bases). This CDR3 is 16 amino acids long. CDR1 and CDR2 from the germline V gene are SGHRS and YFSETQ. V was trimmed by 0 bases and J by 2 bases, leaving 13 bases between them. CDR3 amino acids: CASSLAKQGTTDTQYF. The CDR3 coding sequence is TGCGCCAGCAGCTTGGCCAAGCAGGGAACCACAGATACGCAGTATTTT.

J is TRBJ2-3 and V is TRBV5-1, with a tentative D call TRBD2 (6 bases). The germline gives CDR1 SGHRS, CDR2 YFSETQ. CDR3 length equals 15 residues. The V and J ends lost 0 bases and 6 bases respectively, with 14 bases between them. The CDR3 bases are TGCGCCAGCAGCTTGGCCGGGGGTGAATCGGATACGCAGTATTTT. Translated, it gives CASSLAGGESDTQYF.

The chain has TRBV3-1 (or the pseudogene TRBV3-2) and TRBJ2-7, with TRBD2 matching over 9 bases. Germline loops: CDR1 LGHDT, CDR2 YNNKEL (reference sequence). CDR3 length: 15 residues. Trimming cost V 3 bases and J 7 bases; bases outside gene matches: 10. The CDR3 DNA is TGTGCCAGCAGCCAGGGACTAGCTTTGCCTAGGGAGCAGTACTTC. This gives the protein CASSQGLALPREQYF.

About this clone itself: One end of the junction does not line up with germline, which may come from a read error. This chain joins TRBV5-1 and TRBJ2-5; 10 positions agree with TRBD1. The length of the CDR3 is 14 residues. CDR1 is SGHRS, CDR2 YFSETQ, per germline. Here the CDR3 reads CASRLGQGRETQYF. The CDR3 region has the DNA TGCGCCAGCAGATTGGGACAGGGGCGCGAGACCCAGTACTTC. The variable domain in full, completed from reference TRBV5-1 and TRBJ2-5, reads KAGVTQTPRYLIKTRGQQVTLSCSPISGHRSVSWYQQTPGQGLQFLFEYFSETQRNKGNFPGRFSGRQFSNSRSEMNVSTLELGDSALYLCASRLGQGRETQYFGPGTRLLVL.

This clone was observed a single time. The V call is TRBV4-1, the J call TRBJ1-1; 7 bases fit TRBD1. There are 17 residues in the CDR3. Germline V gene sequence: CDR1 MGHRA, CDR2 YSYEKL. V trimming: 0 bases; J trimming: 5 bases; junction bases outside the gene matches: 12. The CDR3 nucleotides are TGCGCCAGCAGCCAAGATGGAGGGGACAGTACGAGTACTGAAGCTTTCTTT. Protein product: CASSQDGGDSTSTEAFF.

The chain carries TRBV27 and TRBJ1-2; TRBD1 matches 7 bases. Germline assignment: CDR1 MNHEY and CDR2 SMNVEV (reference sequence). The V gene end was trimmed by 5 bases and the J gene end by 8 bases; junction bases not matched to a gene: 11. CDR3 length equals 14 residues. CDR3 protein: CASSLSGTVGGYTF. The CDR3 DNA reads as TGTGCCAGCAGTCTCTCCGGGACAGTAGGAGGCTACACCTTC.

The V call is TRBV7-2, the J call TRBJ1-1, with D maybe TRBD1 (6 bases). This CDR3 spans 14 amino acids. Germline CDR1 and CDR2: SGHTA and FQGNSA. Trimming took 5 bases from V and 4 from J, leaving 14 bases between them. CDR3 DNA sequence: TGTGCCAGCAGCACAAAGGGGGAAAGCACTGAAGCTTTCTTT. Translation gives CASSTKGESTEAFF.

The rearrangement joins TRBV5-1 to TRBJ1-2, with 7 bases that match TRBD1. CDR1 and CDR2 (germline): SGHRS, YFSETQ. This CDR3 has 16 amino acids. Trimming removed 3 bases from V and 2 bases from J; junction bases left unmatched: 10. CDR3: CASSYIPGQMNYGYTF. DNA for the CDR3: TGCGCCAGCAGCTACATACCGGGACAGATGAACTATGGCTACACCTTC.

This chain connects TRBV7-8 to TRBJ2-3, with 12 bases aligning to TRBD2. CDR1 and CDR2 (germline): SGHVS, FQNEAQ. V was clipped by 6 bases and J by 5 bases; unmatched bases: 6. The CDR3 length is 15 residues. The CDR3 here is CASSLLAGGIDTQYF. CDR3 DNA: TGTGCCAGCAGTCTTCTAGCGGGAGGGATAGATACGCAGTATTTT. Together with reference TRBV7-8 and TRBJ2-3, the CDR3 gives the full variable domain: GAGVSQSPRYKVAKRGQDVALRCDPISGHVSLFWYQQALGQGPEFLTYFQNEAQLDKSGLPSDRFFAERPEGSVSTLKIQRTQQEDSAVYLCASSLLAGGIDTQYFGPGTRLTVL.

The genes are TRBV5-1 and TRBJ1-2; D not resolved. This CDR3 has 14 residues. V was shortened by 2 bases and J by 4 bases, with 12 bases between the two germline ends. The germline CDR1 and CDR2 sequences are SGHRS and YFSETQ. CDR3 sequence (DNA): TGCGCCAGCAGCTTCCGGGGAGATGGCTATGGCTACACCTTC. This sequence encodes CASSFRGDGYGYTF.

The chain links TRBV6-2 or TRBV6-3 to TRBJ1-2; 12 bases are a match to TRBD1. Trimming took 6 bases from V and 4 from J; bases not matched to a gene: 12. The germline V gene encodes CDR1 MNHEY and CDR2 SVGEGT. This CDR3 region has 17 residues. The CDR3 region is CASSRPGTGGFGYGYTF. CDR3 in DNA: TGTGCCAGCAGCCGACCCGGGACAGGGGGCTTTGGCTATGGCTACACCTTC.

The chain is built from TRBV27 and TRBJ1-6; no clear D gene. Between the trimmed V and J ends, which lost 5 bases and 7 bases, there was a span of 15 bases. There are 15 residues in the CDR3. Per the germline V gene, CDR1 is MNHEY and CDR2 is SMNVEV (reference sequence). The CDR3 region is CASSGSGVGNSPLHF. CDR3 sequence (DNA): TGTGCCAGCAGTGGGTCCGGGGTGGGCAATTCACCCCTCCACTTT.

The chain employs TRBV2 and TRBJ1-1; D is possibly TRBD1 (6 bases). Germline V gene data show CDR1 as SNHLY and CDR2 as FYNNEI. The ends were cut back, 2 bases at V and 0 bases at J, with 13 bases in the middle. This CDR3 has 16 residues. The CDR3 DNA reads as TGTGCCAGCAGTGAACTTCTGGACAGCTTGAACACTGAAGCTTTCTTT. Protein: CASSELLDSLNTEAFF.

This clone has just a few counts. The CDR3 reads CASSAGQGSGNTIYF. CDR3 DNA: TGTGCCAGCAGCGCTGGACAGGGTTCGGGAAACACCATATATTTT. The chain carries TRBV9 and TRBJ1-3; 8 bases map to TRBD1. The CDR3 length is 15 residues. Trimming cost V 3 bases and J 4 bases; bases outside gene matches: 6. Per germline, CDR1 SGDLS and CDR2 YYNGEE.

The chain uses TRBV14 and TRBJ1-1; no clear D gene. This CDR3 is 12 amino acids long. V shed 1 base and J shed 3 bases, with 3 bases lying between them. Germline CDR1 reads SGHDN; CDR2 reads FVKESK. CDR3 amino acids: CASSQVDTEAFF. The CDR3 DNA sequence: TGTGCCAGCAGCCAAGTAGACACTGAAGCTTTCTTT.

The rearrangement joins TRBV15 to TRBJ2-1, with 11 bases lining up with TRBD1. V gave up 3 bases and J gave up 8 bases; unmatched junction bases: 6. Germline assignment: CDR1 LNHNV and CDR2 YYDKDF (reference sequence). CDR3 length equals 15 residues. The CDR3 DNA is TGTGCCACCAGCAGGAGGACAGGGGGCAGGGATGAGCAGTTCTTC. It specifies CATSRRTGGRDEQFF.

This clone was observed a single time. This sequence joins TRBV11-2 and TRBJ2-7; a weak D match, TRBD1 (6 bases). The germline V gene encodes CDR1 SGHAT and CDR2 FQNNGV. This CDR3 is built from 15 residues. With 5 bases removed from V and 2 bases from J, the gap between germline ends came to 16 bases. The CDR3 DNA sequence: TGTGCCAGCAGCCCCCAGGGTGAGGGGGCCTACGAGCAGTACTTC. Residues: CASSPQGEGAYEQYF.

CDR3 residues: CASSPRTSGVVNEQFF. CDR3 DNA: TGTGCCAGCAGCCCGCGGACTAGCGGGGTGGTCAATGAGCAGTTCTTC. The chain recombines TRBV7-6 with TRBJ2-1, with 12 bases fitting TRBD2. CDR1 and CDR2 (germline): SGHVS, FNYEAQ. V trimming: 5 bases; J trimming: 6 bases; junction bases outside the gene matches: 8. This CDR3 is built from 16 residues.

The CDR3 DNA follows: TGTGCCAGCAGTTTTCCGGGACTAGCGGGACGGGATGAGCAGTTCTTC. Translated, it gives CASSFPGLAGRDEQFF. The rearrangement links TRBV6-2 or TRBV6-3 to TRBJ2-1, with TRBD2 matching 13 bases. Germline-derived CDR1 and CDR2 are MNHEY and SVGEGT. The CDR3 sequence is 16 residues long. Trimming cost V 4 bases and J 8 bases; bases outside gene matches: 8.

The chain carries TRBV6-5 and TRBJ2-1; D ambiguous. Trimming stripped 4 bases from V and 4 bases from J, with 11 bases between. The germline V gene has CDR1 MNHEY and CDR2 SVGAGI. The length of the CDR3 is 14 residues. As DNA, the CDR3 is TGTGCCAGCAGTTCACCGGAGTTATACAATGAGCAGTTCTTC. It yields the protein CASSSPELYNEQFF.

This clone came up once. This chain joins TRBV29-1 and TRBJ2-1; 8 nucleotides match TRBD2. The germline V gene encodes CDR1 SQVTM and CDR2 ANQGSEA. The V and J ends lost 6 bases and 7 bases, in that order; junction bases with no gene match: 8. The CDR3 covers 13 residues. DNA for the CDR3: TGCAGCGTGGGAATCACGGGAGGGAATGAGCAGTTCTTC. It codes for CSVGITGGNEQFF.

There are a few counts of this clone. This sequence joins TRBV25-1 and TRBJ2-7; D uncertain. The CDR3 is 12 amino acids. Per germline, CDR1 MGHDK and CDR2 SYGVNS. Trimming removed 1 base at V and 3 bases at J, with 4 bases between. The CDR3 loop reads CASSEFNYEQYF. CDR3 DNA sequence: TGTGCCAGCAGTGAATTCAACTACGAGCAGTACTTC.

The V and J genes are TRBV28 and TRBJ1-2; 10 nucleotides agree with TRBD1. Unmatched junction bases numbered 11, after V lost 4 bases and J lost 0 bases. Per the germline V gene, CDR1 is MDHEN and CDR2 is SYDVKM. The CDR3 totals 18 residues. The CDR3 here is CASSSLMGGQGSNYGYTF. DNA of the CDR3: TGTGCCAGCAGTTCACTTATGGGGGGACAGGGGTCTAACTATGGCTACACCTTC.

The gene calls are TRBV6-6 and TRBJ1-1; 8 bases agree with TRBD1. V dropped 6 bases and J dropped 0; count of bases not matched to a gene: 3. The CDR3 has 14 residues. Germline V gene data show CDR1 as MNHNY and CDR2 as SVGAGI (reference sequence). The CDR3 nucleotides are TGTGCCAGCAGCCCGACAGGGGTGAACACTGAAGCTTTCTTT. This gives the protein CASSPTGVNTEAFF.

The chain has TRBV30 and TRBJ1-4; D may be TRBD1 (5 bases). Trimming pared 3 bases from V and 2 bases from J, leaving 13 bases between. This CDR3 comprises 15 residues. The V gene's germline CDR1 is GTSNPN and CDR2 SVGIG (reference sequence). The CDR3: CAWRRNGGTNEKLFF. Here the CDR3 DNA reads TGTGCCTGGAGGCGCAACGGGGGGACTAATGAAAAACTGTTTTTT.

J is TRBJ1-4 and V is TRBV23-1; TRBD1 aligns across 7 bases. TRBV23-1 is an open reading frame, and its role is uncertain. With V trimmed by 0 bases and J by 6 bases, 4 bases remained unmatched. CDR3 size: 15 residues. The CDR3 region is CASSQSPGQHEKLFF. The CDR3 coding sequence is TGCGCCAGCAGTCAATCCCCGGGACAGCATGAAAAACTGTTTTTT.

This sequence joins TRBV6-5 and TRBJ2-5, with D perhaps matching TRBD2 (5 bases). CDR1 and CDR2 (germline): MNHEY, SVGAGI. The CDR3 runs 15 residues. Trimming took 0 bases from V and 5 from J, leaving 13 bases between them. The CDR3 here is CASSYSGNPGETQYF. CDR3 coding DNA: TGTGCCAGCAGTTACTCTGGCAACCCGGGGGAGACCCAGTACTTC.

The V gene is TRBV21-1, the J gene TRBJ2-7; TRBD2 is the table's D call, not checked against the DNA. TRBV21-1 is recorded as a pseudogene. This CDR3 has 12 amino acids. The CDR3 loop is CASGPRRYEQYF. The CDR3 nucleotides are TGTGCCAGCGGCCCAAGGAGGTACGAGCAGTACTTC.